The 21 T cell receptor beta chains presented below share a single source sample, sequenced in a study of blood T cell repertoires in COVID-19. The table came from immunoSEQ multiplex PCR; TCRdb's copy has only in-frame clones and leaves some out. The sample contains tens of thousands of clones, approximately 80% of which appear only once. Sequencing was done on a sample of peripheral blood. The receptors were gathered from a human donor in a cohort sampled during active COVID-19.

This clone was seen a single time. The V and J genes are TRBV4-1 and TRBJ2-1; a weak D match, TRBD2 (6 bases). The CDR3 extends over 15 amino acids. V dropped 1 base and J dropped 8 bases, with 15 bases sitting between them. Germline V gene sequence: CDR1 MGHRA, CDR2 YSYEKL. CDR3 in amino acids: CASSQVIPGSHEQFF. CDR3 nucleotide sequence: TGCGCCAGCAGCCAAGTCATCCCCGGGAGTCATGAGCAGTTCTTC.

The chain employs TRBV19 and TRBJ2-2; D ambiguous. Trimming took off 6 bases at V and 3 bases at J, with 14 bases between the two ends. Germline CDR1 is LNHDA and CDR2 is SQIVND (reference sequence). The CDR3 totals 15 residues. In DNA, the CDR3 is TGTGCCAGTAGCCTATTTGGTAGTTACACCGGGGAGCTGTTTTTT. As protein: CASSLFGSYTGELFF.

V usage is TRBV10-3 and J usage is TRBJ1-5; 8 nucleotides line up with TRBD1. Looked up from germline, CDR1 is ENHRY and CDR2 is SYGVKD. This CDR3 comprises 16 residues. Trimming removed 0 bases from V and 7 bases from J; junction bases left unmatched: 8. The DNA of the CDR3 is TGTGCCATCAGTGAGTCAATACAGGGGGTGGGACAGCCCCAGCATTTT. It translates to CAISESIQGVGQPQHF.

The chain combines TRBV18 with TRBJ1-2; D possibly corresponds to TRBD1 (5 bases). Trimming removed 6 bases at V and 4 bases at J, with 12 bases between. Germline assignment: CDR1 KGHSH and CDR2 LQKENI. The CDR3 contains 13 residues. In nucleotides, the CDR3 is TGTGCCAGCTCCGGCGGGACGGTCTATGGCTACACCTTC. It codes for CASSGGTVYGYTF. Full variable domain (rest looked up from reference TRBV18 and TRBJ1-2): NAGVMQNPRHLVRRRGQEARLRCSPMKGHSHVYWYRQLPEEGLKFMVYLQKENIIDESGMPKERFSAEFPKEGPSILRIQQVVRGDSAAYFCASSGGTVYGYTFGSGTRLTVV.

This clone occurred a few times. The V gene is TRBV6-2 or TRBV6-3, the J gene TRBJ1-2; D remains ambiguous. CDR1 and CDR2 (germline): MNHEY, SVGEGT. The CDR3 extends over 13 amino acids. V dropped 6 bases and J dropped 1 base, with 9 bases sitting between them. The CDR3 loop is CASSPGGNYGYTF. The CDR3 bases are TGTGCCAGCAGCCCAGGAGGTAACTATGGCTACACCTTC.

This clone was counted a few times. The V gene is TRBV5-1, the J gene TRBJ2-7; TRBD1 matches 8 bases. Germline lookup yields CDR1 SGHRS and CDR2 YFSETQ. Trimming took 3 bases from V and 1 from J; bases not matched to a gene: 6. This CDR3 is 15 amino acids long. The CDR3 spells CASSYGQGRSYEQYF. In nucleotides, the CDR3 is TGCGCCAGCAGCTACGGACAGGGCCGATCCTACGAGCAGTACTTC.

The rearrangement joins TRBV28 to TRBJ1-1, with a possible D match to TRBD1 (5 bases). The V gene lost 6 bases and the J gene lost 10 bases, with 12 bases spanning the gap. Germline V CDR1 and CDR2: MDHEN, SYDVKM. This CDR3 comprises 11 residues. CDR3 loop: CASRQGLRAFF. CDR3 nucleotides: TGTGCCAGCAGGCAGGGTTTACGAGCTTTCTTT.

The genes are TRBV9 and TRBJ2-3; tentatively, D is TRBD2 (7 bases). Between the trimmed V and J ends, which lost 2 bases and 0 bases, there was a span of 19 bases. The germline gives CDR1 SGDLS, CDR2 YYNGEE. The CDR3 runs 18 residues. The CDR3 reads CASSVPARGASSTDTQYF. As DNA, the CDR3 is TGTGCCAGCAGCGTCCCAGCTCGGGGGGCCTCTAGCACAGATACGCAGTATTTT.

The sample holds a few counts of this clone. This chain uses TRBV6-5 with TRBJ2-5; 10 bases match TRBD2. The CDR3 is 13 residues long. Germline V gene lookup returns CDR1 MNHEY and CDR2 SVGAGI. The junction had 3 bases not matched to a gene; V was cut back by 6 bases and J by 5 bases. The CDR3 DNA follows: TGTGCCAGCAGGCTAGCGGGGGTGGAGACCCAGTACTTC. Translation: CASRLAGVETQYF.

This clone has a single count. This chain connects TRBV3-1 (or the pseudogene TRBV3-2) to TRBJ2-7; no clear D gene. There are 13 residues in the CDR3. V dropped 0 bases and J dropped 7 bases, with 10 bases sitting between them. The germline gives CDR1 LGHDT, CDR2 YNNKEL (reference sequence). CDR3 in DNA: TGTGCCAGCAGCCAAGATTCTTGGCGGGAGCAGTACTTC. Its translation: CASSQDSWREQYF.

This chain connects TRBV28 to TRBJ2-1; D is uncertain. V lost 4 bases and J lost 13, with 11 bases in between. This CDR3 is built from 11 residues. CDR1 and CDR2 from the germline V gene are MDHEN and SYDVKM. CDR3 DNA: TGTGCCAGCAGTTCCTCCCGGGTCCAGTTCTTC. It translates to CASSSSRVQFF.

This chain joins TRBV7-2 and TRBJ2-4, with D maybe TRBD2 (6 bases). V shed 1 base and J shed 6 bases, with 13 bases lying between them. Per the germline V gene, CDR1 is SGHTA and CDR2 is FQGNSA. The CDR3 length is 15 residues. The CDR3 region has the DNA TGTGCCAGCAGCTTAGAAGGAGGGAAGGGAAACATTCAGTACTTC. The encoded protein is CASSLEGGKGNIQYF.

The chain recombines TRBV5-4 with TRBJ2-3; TRBD2 aligns across 7 bases. Germline V gene lookup returns CDR1 SGHNT and CDR2 YYREEE (reference sequence). The V segment lost 5 bases and the J segment 3 bases; nucleotides outside the gene matches: 12. The length of the CDR3 is 16 residues. In nucleotides, the CDR3 is TGTGCCAGCAGTCGCGGGGGAACCGGTCCTACAGATACGCAGTATTTT. It translates to CASSRGGTGPTDTQYF.

J is TRBJ1-2 and V is TRBV9, with 7 nucleotides matching TRBD1. The trim removed 4 bases at V and 5 bases at J, leaving 14 bases unmatched. The CDR3 covers 16 residues. Per the germline V gene, CDR1 is SGDLS and CDR2 is YYNGEE. CDR3 sequence (DNA): TGTGCCAGCAGCTTAACCCCGGGACAGACCACTTATGGCTACACCTTC. Protein sequence: CASSLTPGQTTYGYTF.

The chain joins TRBV14 to TRBJ1-1; a possible D gene is TRBD1 (6 bases). Germline assignment: CDR1 SGHDN and CDR2 FVKESK. V lost 5 bases and J 1 base, leaving 14 bases between the germline ends. The CDR3 totals 15 residues. CDR3 coding DNA: TGTGCCAGCAGCAAATTGACAGGTTCGAACACTGAAGCTTTCTTT. Translated: CASSKLTGSNTEAFF.

About this clone: The junction departs from germline at one end; a sequencing error may be responsible. V usage is TRBV7-2 and J usage is TRBJ2-3; TRBD1 matches at 7 bases. Germline V lookup: CDR1 SGHTA, CDR2 FQGNSA. The CDR3 is made up of 13 amino acids. The CDR3, as DNA: TGTGCCAGCAGCTTAGTTCTAGGGGGCGTGTTGTTCTTT. This translates into CASSLVLGGVLFF.

The chain employs TRBV18 and TRBJ2-1; D perhaps matches TRBD1 (6 bases). The ends were cut back, 4 bases at V and 6 bases at J, with 16 bases in the middle. CDR1 is KGHSH and CDR2 is LQKENI in the germline V gene. The CDR3 has 15 amino acids. The CDR3 spells CASSLAGDRGNEQFF. The CDR3 nucleotides read TGTGCCAGCTCACTGGCAGGGGATCGTGGCAATGAGCAGTTCTTC.

The rearrangement joins TRBV11-3 to TRBJ2-1; 9 bases are a match to TRBD1. Losses at the gene ends were 5 bases for V and 7 bases for J; bases not matched to a gene: 18. The CDR3 extends over 18 amino acids. Germline V gene lookup returns CDR1 SGHNT and CDR2 YENEEA. CDR3 bases: TGTGCCAGCAGCCTCGGACAGGGGTTCGGAGGGGGGTGGAATGAGCAGTTCTTC. Translating it yields CASSLGQGFGGGWNEQFF.

This sequence joins TRBV12-3 or TRBV12-4 and TRBJ2-2, with D unclear. This CDR3 spans 12 amino acids. Trimming left V 1 base short and J 7 bases short, with 4 bases between. As DNA, the CDR3 is TGTGCCAGCAGTTTAGTCGGCGGGGAGCTGTTTTTT. It encodes CASSLVGGELFF.

The V call is TRBV9, the J call TRBJ2-7, with D perhaps matching TRBD2 (5 bases). V lost 0 bases and J lost 4, with 14 bases in between. The CDR3 extends over 15 amino acids. CDR1 SGDLS and CDR2 YYNGEE come from the germline V gene. CDR3 DNA sequence: TGTGCCAGCAGCGTAGCCCCACACGGGGAGTACGAGCAGTACTTC. This gives the protein CASSVAPHGEYEQYF.

The CDR3 nucleotides are TGTGCCATCAGTGAGTCGACCGGGACAGGGTTCGAGCAGTACTTC. This encodes CAISESTGTGFEQYF. This chain joins TRBV10-3 and TRBJ2-7, with TRBD1 matching over 9 bases. V gave up 0 bases and J gave up 6 bases; unmatched junction bases: 6. The CDR3 totals 15 residues. From germline, CDR1 is ENHRY and CDR2 SYGVKD.